In its sample, the clone carrying this T cell receptor beta chain was seen once. The data are from a study of cytomegalovirus exposure and HLA in healthy donors. Trimming removed 1 base from V and 9 bases from J; junction bases left unmatched: 15. The CDR3 is 17 residues long. Germline assignment: CDR1 LGHNA and CDR2 YNFKEQ. PCR amplification relied on 60 Vbeta primers (plus 13 Jbeta primers). Profiled with immunoSEQ multiplex PCR; TCRdb holds only in-frame clones, not every one. The sample yields about 160,000 clones, roughly four fifths seen once. This TCR came from a man aged 50-59 years in good health and CMV-seropositive. The sequenced sample consisted of PBMCs. V and J are TRBV4-2 and TRBJ2-1; 7 bases map to TRBD1. Here the CDR3 reads CASSQVLGRGQGGEQFF. In DNA, the CDR3 is TGTGCCAGCAGCCAAGTCTTGGGAAGGGGGCAGGGTGGTGAGCAGTTCTTC.